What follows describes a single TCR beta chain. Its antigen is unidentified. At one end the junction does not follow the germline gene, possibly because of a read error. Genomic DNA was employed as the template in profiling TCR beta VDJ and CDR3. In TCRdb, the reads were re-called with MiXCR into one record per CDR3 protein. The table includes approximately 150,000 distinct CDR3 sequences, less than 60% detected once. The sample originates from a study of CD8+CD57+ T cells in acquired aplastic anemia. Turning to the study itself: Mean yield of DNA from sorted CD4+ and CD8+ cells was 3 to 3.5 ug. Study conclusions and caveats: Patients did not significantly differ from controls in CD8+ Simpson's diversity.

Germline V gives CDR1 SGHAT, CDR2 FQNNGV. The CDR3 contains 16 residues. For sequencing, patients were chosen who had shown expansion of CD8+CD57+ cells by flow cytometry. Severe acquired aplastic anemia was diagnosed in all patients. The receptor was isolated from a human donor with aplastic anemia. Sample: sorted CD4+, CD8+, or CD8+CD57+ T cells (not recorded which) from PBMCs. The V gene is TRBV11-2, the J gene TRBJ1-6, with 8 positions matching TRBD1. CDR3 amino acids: CASSLVWTGNNSPFHF. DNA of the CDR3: TGTGCCAGCAGCTTAGTGTGGACAGGGAATAATTCACCCTTCCACTTT.